This is a list of T cell receptor beta chains from one sample in a study of T cells in Graves' hyperthyroidism and ophthalmopathy. TCRdb independently ran MiXCR on the multiplex PCR reads; one entry per CDR3 protein. In the table there are around 450,000 distinct CDR3 sequences, around a sixth of which are singletons. Sequenced: blood. The origin of the receptors is a woman in her late teens or twenties with Graves' hyperthyroidism. CDR3s include the opening cysteine and the closing phenylalanine or tryptophan. Fields, in order: V gene, CDR3 protein.

TRBV27 | CASSLRTGGSSYNEQFF
TRBV27 | CASSFAGGRRNEQFF
TRBV6-1 | CASREGQGYGELFF
TRBV4-2 | CASSHDGTRSRDEQFF
TRBV11-2 | CASSPNSGTRGETQYF
TRBV7-6 | CASSLHSGRAFDEQFF
TRBV4-1 | CASSQGDGLAVTDTQYF
TRBV20-1 | CSASPRDRGFYEQYF
TRBV18 | CASSSDRGQPQHF
TRBV6-4 | CASSVTSGQADTQYF
TRBV2 | CAGKGGAGGELFF
TRBV7-2 | CASSLATSSTGELFF
TRBV5-6 | CASSLSRLYYGYTF
TRBV15 | CATSRDQRSYNEQFF
TRBV10-3 | CAISEEEGRRGYTF
TRBV30 | CAWSAPPPGEEKLFF
TRBV29-1 | CSVYWGQSYEQYF
TRBV7-9 | CASSSAGTENTEAFF
TRBV7-2 | CASSLGSGGGVNEQFF
TRBV11-2 | CASSPGGWSGNTIYF
TRBV5-1 | CASSLRGGRLVTEAFF
TRBV12-3/TRBV12-4 | CASSLGGDHYNEQFF
TRBV20-1 | CSARDPAGMRTYF
TRBV12-5 | CASGPGGRGGGANVLTF
TRBV9 | CASSVRAGAQTGELFF
TRBV10-3 | CAIRTDGSSGANVLTF
TRBV4-1 | CASSPAVGGARYNEQFF
TRBV6-1 | CASPPGPSLIDSNQPQHF
TRBV20-1 | CSAKNPTGNTGELFF
TRBV7-2 | CASSTGTDRTDTQYF
TRBV7-9 | CASSPPRGEQFF
TRBV5-1 | CASSKGPGSGNQPQHF
TRBV5-1 | CASSSARQGAMNEQYF
TRBV27 | CASSLGGPETQYF
TRBV12-5 | CASGLVLGLAGGRTGELFF
TRBV29-1 | CSVRATGDVTGELFF
TRBV27 | CASREQGALGEKLFF
TRBV18 | CASSPPSGRDNEQFF
TRBV6-1 | CASRPSFGDHYGYTF
TRBV18 | CASSPRSGAYEQYF
TRBV6-1 | CASSPGIHYEQYF
TRBV29-1 | CSVEGLGYEQYF
TRBV6-1 | CASRDFSGNSPLHF
TRBV3-1 | CASSQLRAINNEQFF
TRBV20-1 | CSATPIGGAWADTQYF
TRBV24-1 | CATSDTGTGGDGYTF